The TCR beta chain under discussion was sequenced for a study of T-cell memory formation after mild COVID-19. Constant-segment primers were used for 5'RACE, and the resulting TCR alpha and TCR beta cDNA libraries carried sample barcodes and UMIs. Using its own MiXCR run on the 5' RACE reads, TCRdb lists one record per CDR3 protein. The table lists tens of thousands of distinct CDR3 sequences, 16% of them singletons. Germline V CDR1 and CDR2: DFQATT, SNEGSKA (reference sequence). The CDR3 is made up of 16 amino acids. The V end lost 0 bases, the J end lost 0 bases, and 14 bases lay between the germline ends.

Material for sequencing was PBMCs or a T cell subset sorted from them (not recorded which). The TCR sequence derives from an adult woman who had mild COVID-19 (a few samples of this study predate the infection). Cell type and time point are not known. The J gene is TRBJ1-2, the V gene TRBV20-1; D ambiguous. DNA of the CDR3: TGCAGTGCTAGAGATGGGAGGTTGCGTCCTAACTATGGCTACACCTTC. It encodes CSARDGRLRPNYGYTF.